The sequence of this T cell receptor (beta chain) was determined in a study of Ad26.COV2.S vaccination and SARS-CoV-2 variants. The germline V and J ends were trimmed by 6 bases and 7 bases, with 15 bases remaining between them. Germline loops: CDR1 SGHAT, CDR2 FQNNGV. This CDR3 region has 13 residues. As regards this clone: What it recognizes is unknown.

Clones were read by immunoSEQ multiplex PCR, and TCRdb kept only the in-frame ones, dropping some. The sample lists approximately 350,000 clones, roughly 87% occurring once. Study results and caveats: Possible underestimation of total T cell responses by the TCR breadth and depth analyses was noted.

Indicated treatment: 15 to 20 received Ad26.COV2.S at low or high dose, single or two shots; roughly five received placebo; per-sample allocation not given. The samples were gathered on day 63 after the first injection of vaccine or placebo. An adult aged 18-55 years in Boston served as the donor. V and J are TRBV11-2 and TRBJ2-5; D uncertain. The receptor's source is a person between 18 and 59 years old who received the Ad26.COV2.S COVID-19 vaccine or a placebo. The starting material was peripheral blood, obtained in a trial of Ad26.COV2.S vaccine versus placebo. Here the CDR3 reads CASRSNLLGTQYF. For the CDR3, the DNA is TGTGCCAGCAGGTCCAACCTCCTCGGGACCCAGTACTTC.